This passage covers 13 T cell receptor beta chains from one sample sequenced in a study of T cells after yellow fever vaccination. One entry per CDR3 protein, called by TCRdb with MiXCR from the 5' RACE reads. Of some 390,000 distinct CDR3 sequences listed, over 15% are singletons. The sequencing used PBMCs, collected before the yellow fever booster vaccination. The source of these receptors is a man aged 18 to 35 who received the YFV17D yellow fever vaccine.

The chain employs TRBV6-5 and TRBJ2-3; D call uncertain. The germline CDR1 and CDR2 sequences are MNHEY and SVGAGI. Deletions cut 6 bases from V and 5 bases from J, with 6 bases between. This CDR3 has 11 amino acids. This chain's CDR3 is CASRKGDTQYF. CDR3 nucleotides: TGTGCCAGCAGAAAGGGAGATACGCAGTATTTT.

This clonotype was observed a handful of times. The chain carries TRBV12-3 or TRBV12-4 and TRBJ2-1; a weak D match, TRBD2 (5 bases). The CDR3 is 15 residues long. V dropped 3 bases and J dropped 1 base, with 10 bases sitting between them. The DNA of the CDR3 is TGTGCCAGCAGTTTTTCGCGGGCTTCCTACAATGAGCAGTTCTTC. Its translation: CASSFSRASYNEQFF.

CDR3 DNA: TGTGCCATCAGTGGTTTGAGTACCGGGGAGCTGTTTTTT. Protein product: CAISGLSTGELFF. This chain uses TRBV10-3 with TRBJ2-2; D ambiguous. The CDR3 consists of 13 residues. CDR1 is ENHRY and CDR2 is SYGVKD in the germline V gene. Deletions cut 4 bases from V and 5 bases from J, with 8 bases between.

This clonotype was picked up a small number of times. CDR3 in amino acids: CATSEWAGELFF. CDR3 nucleotides: TGTGCCACCAGCGAATGGGCCGGGGAGCTGTTTTTT. The J gene is TRBJ2-2, the V gene TRBV24-1; D unresolved. Trimming removed 7 bases at V and 6 bases at J, with 8 bases between. Germline CDR1 is KGHDR and CDR2 is SFDVKD. This CDR3 is 12 amino acids long.

The chain carries TRBV12-3 or TRBV12-4 and TRBJ2-1, with a weak D call TRBD2 (6 bases). The V and J ends lost 1 base and 9 bases respectively, with 13 bases between them. CDR3 length: 14 residues. In DNA form, the CDR3 reads TGTGCCAGCAGTTTAGTACAACTAGCTTTTGAGCAGTTCTTC. Its protein is CASSLVQLAFEQFF.

This sequence joins TRBV15 and TRBJ1-6; unclear D gene. Per germline, CDR1 LNHNV and CDR2 YYDKDF (reference sequence). The CDR3 is 15 residues long. Trimming stripped 0 bases from V and 10 bases from J, with 13 bases between. In nucleotides, the CDR3 is TGTGCCACCAGCAGAGAGCCAGGTGTAGGCTCACCCCTCCACTTT. Translating gives CATSREPGVGSPLHF.

V and J are TRBV2 and TRBJ2-7; D possibly matches TRBD1 or TRBD2 (5 bases each). Germline values: CDR1 SNHLY, CDR2 FYNNEI. The CDR3 totals 12 residues. Trimming took off 6 bases at V and 4 bases at J, with 10 bases between the two ends. This CDR3 reads CASRGTGYEQYV. The CDR3 coding sequence is TGTGCCAGCAGGGGGACCGGGTACGAGCAGTACGTC.

This clonotype was seen a single time. This chain connects TRBV5-1 to TRBJ2-2, with 7 nucleotides matching TRBD2. The CDR3 has 15 residues. The germline gives CDR1 SGHRS, CDR2 YFSETQ. V lost 8 bases and J lost 2; bases outside the gene matches: 9. In DNA form, the CDR3 reads TGCGCCAGTACCACCGTAGCGGGCAACACCGGGGAGCTGTTTTTT. Translation gives CASTTVAGNTGELFF.

Only a few counts were recorded for this clonotype. The chain couples TRBV15 to TRBJ2-5, with TRBD2 matching over 9 bases. J was trimmed by 0 bases and V by 4 bases; bases with no gene match: 9. CDR3 length: 17 amino acids. Germline CDR1 and CDR2: LNHNV and YYDKDF (reference sequence). CDR3 region: CATSTRAGGTYQETQYF. The CDR3 DNA reads TGTGCCACCAGCACCCGAGCGGGGGGAACCTACCAAGAGACCCAGTACTTC.

The rearrangement links TRBV6-6 to TRBJ2-7; tentatively, D is TRBD2 (6 bases). The V and J ends lost 2 bases and 7 bases respectively, with 12 bases between them. This CDR3 region has 13 residues. The V gene's germline CDR1 is MNHNY and CDR2 SVGAGI (reference sequence). The CDR3 DNA follows: TGTGCCAGCAGTTACGCGGCGGGGCGGGAGCAGTACGTC. This sequence encodes CASSYAAGREQYV.

This rearrangement joins TRBV12-3 or TRBV12-4 to TRBJ2-7; 9 bases match TRBD1. With V trimmed by 0 bases and J by 3 bases, 3 bases remained unmatched. This CDR3 has 15 amino acids. The CDR3 here is CASSLARQGVYEQYF. Here the CDR3 DNA reads TGTGCCAGCAGTTTAGCGCGACAGGGGGTCTACGAGCAGTACTTC.

In this sample, this clonotype turned up a few times. J is TRBJ2-1 and V is TRBV18, with D perhaps being TRBD1 or TRBD2 (6 bases each). Trimming pared 2 bases from V and 7 bases from J, leaving 15 bases between. Germline CDR1 is KGHSH and CDR2 is LQKENI. The CDR3 totals 15 residues. CDR3 nucleotides: TGTGCCAGCTCACCAGGGACACAAGGGAGGAATGAGCAGTTCTTC. The encoded protein is CASSPGTQGRNEQFF.

The chain is built from TRBV6-5 and TRBJ2-7; 7 positions match TRBD1. Per the germline V gene, CDR1 is MNHEY and CDR2 is SVGAGI. J was trimmed by 2 bases and V by 4 bases; bases with no gene match: 5. The length of the CDR3 is 14 residues. CDR3 region: CASSSNRGTYEQYF. For the CDR3, the DNA is TGTGCCAGCAGTTCAAACAGGGGAACCTACGAGCAGTACTTC.